This record covers a single TCR beta chain. The antigen is unknown. There are 17 residues in the CDR3. V lost 3 bases and J lost 5; bases outside the gene matches: 11. Germline CDR1 KGHDR, CDR2 SFDVKD. The source of the sample is a study of T cell responses to AZD1222 COVID-19 vaccine. Points from the study as a whole: Increases in Spike-specific TCR breadth and depth were seen after two AZD1222 doses.

Second-dose intervals near 4 or 12 weeks were combined. The method was immunoSEQ multiplex PCR; TCRdb's version includes in-frame clones alone and lacks a portion of them. This table has 65,000 to 85,000 clones, approximately 83% appearing once. The source is an adult who received the AZD1222 COVID-19 vaccine. V gene TRBV24-1 combines with J gene TRBJ2-2; 7 positions match TRBD2. Sequencing was performed on peripheral blood, taken 28 days after the second AZD1222 dose. Here the CDR3 reads CATSDVGPPGGTGELFF. The CDR3 bases are TGTGCCACCAGTGATGTGGGGCCCCCCGGGGGGACCGGGGAGCTGTTTTTT.